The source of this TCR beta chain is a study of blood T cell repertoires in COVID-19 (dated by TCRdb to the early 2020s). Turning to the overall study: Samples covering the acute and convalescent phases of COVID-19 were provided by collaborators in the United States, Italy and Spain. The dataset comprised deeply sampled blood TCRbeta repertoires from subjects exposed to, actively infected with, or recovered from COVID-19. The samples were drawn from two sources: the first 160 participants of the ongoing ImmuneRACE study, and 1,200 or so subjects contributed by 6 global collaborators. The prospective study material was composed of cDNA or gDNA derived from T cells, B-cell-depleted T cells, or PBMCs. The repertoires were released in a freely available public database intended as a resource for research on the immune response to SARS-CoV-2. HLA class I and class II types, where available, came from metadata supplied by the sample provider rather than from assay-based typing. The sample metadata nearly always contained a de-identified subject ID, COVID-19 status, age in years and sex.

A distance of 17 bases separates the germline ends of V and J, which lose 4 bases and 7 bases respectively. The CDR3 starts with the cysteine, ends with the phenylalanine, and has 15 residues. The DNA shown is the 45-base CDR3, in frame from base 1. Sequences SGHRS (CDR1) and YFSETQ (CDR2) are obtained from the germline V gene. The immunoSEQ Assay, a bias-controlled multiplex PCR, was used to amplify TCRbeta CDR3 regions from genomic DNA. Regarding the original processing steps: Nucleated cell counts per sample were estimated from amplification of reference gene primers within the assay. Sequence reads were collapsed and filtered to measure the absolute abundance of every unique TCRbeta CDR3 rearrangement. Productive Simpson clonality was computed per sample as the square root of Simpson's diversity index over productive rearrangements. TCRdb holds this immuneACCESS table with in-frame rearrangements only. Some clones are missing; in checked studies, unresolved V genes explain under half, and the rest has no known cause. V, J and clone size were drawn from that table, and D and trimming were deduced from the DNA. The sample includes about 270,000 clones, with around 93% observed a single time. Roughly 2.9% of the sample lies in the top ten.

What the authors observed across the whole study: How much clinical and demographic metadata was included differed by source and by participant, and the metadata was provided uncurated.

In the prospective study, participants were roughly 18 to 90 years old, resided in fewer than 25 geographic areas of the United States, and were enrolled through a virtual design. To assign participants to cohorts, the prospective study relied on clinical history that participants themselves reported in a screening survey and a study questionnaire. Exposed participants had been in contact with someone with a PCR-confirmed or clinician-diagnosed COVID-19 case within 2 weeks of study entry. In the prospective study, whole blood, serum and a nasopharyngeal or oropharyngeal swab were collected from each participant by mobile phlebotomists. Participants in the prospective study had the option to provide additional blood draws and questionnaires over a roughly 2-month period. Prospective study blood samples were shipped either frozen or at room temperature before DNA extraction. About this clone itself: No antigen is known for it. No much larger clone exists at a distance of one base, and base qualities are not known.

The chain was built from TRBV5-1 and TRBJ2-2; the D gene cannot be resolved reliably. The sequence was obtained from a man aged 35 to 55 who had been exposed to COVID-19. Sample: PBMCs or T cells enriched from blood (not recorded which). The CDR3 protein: CASSADHYADGELFF. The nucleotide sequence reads TGCGCCAGCAGCGCCGACCACTATGCAGACGGGGAGCTGTTTTTT.